The T cell receptor beta chain described here comes from a study of blood T cell repertoires in COVID-19. The overall study: PBMCs, B-cell-depleted T cells, or T cells were the source of the cDNA or gDNA that made up the material.

CDR3 length: 16 residues. CDR1 and CDR2 from the germline V gene are WNHNN and SYGVQD (reference sequence). V dropped 1 base and J dropped 3; count of bases not matched to a gene: 2. Per the authors' pipeline: Reference gene primer amplification in the assay estimated nucleated cell counts. Sequencing was performed with immunoSEQ multiplex PCR; in TCRdb, only in-frame clones are kept and a portion is missing. V, J and clone size are taken as reported in that table, and D and trimming were inferred from the DNA itself. The sample has some 260,000 clones, 82% seen once. Sequences were obtained from peripheral blood. The sequence derives from a woman aged 18-35 years with acute or convalescent COVID-19. V gene TRBV10-1 combines with J gene TRBJ2-3; 12 bases map to TRBD2. The CDR3 bases are TGCGCCAGCAGTGAGTGGCTAGCGGGAGGGACAGATACGCAGTATTTT. It encodes CASSEWLAGGTDTQYF.